The clone carrying this T cell receptor beta chain was recorded at least ten times. What it binds is unknown. With 10-nucleotide random UMIs, 5'RACE was used to make the cDNA. TCRdb recomputed calls from the 5' RACE reads with MiXCR, one row per CDR3 protein. The sample holds tens of thousands of distinct CDR3 sequences, about 13% seen once. The data belong to a study of neurological immune-mediated disorders. CDR3 size: 15 residues. V gave up 2 bases and J gave up 10 bases, with 15 bases separating them. Per the germline V gene, CDR1 is MNHEY and CDR2 is SVGEGT. Unsorted libraries used 2 million PBMCs kept at -80 degrees C. General study points: Expanded clones shared no CDR3 amino acid sequences across subjects, suggesting private repertoires in all groups.

What was sequenced was PBMCs. This TCR was recovered from a woman in her sixties with HTLV-1-associated myelopathy (HAM/TSP). The V and J genes are TRBV6-2 or TRBV6-3 and TRBJ1-6; D gene ambiguous. This CDR3 is CASSYDGLVASPLHF. CDR3 bases: TGTGCCAGCAGTTACGACGGATTGGTCGCGTCACCCCTCCACTTT.